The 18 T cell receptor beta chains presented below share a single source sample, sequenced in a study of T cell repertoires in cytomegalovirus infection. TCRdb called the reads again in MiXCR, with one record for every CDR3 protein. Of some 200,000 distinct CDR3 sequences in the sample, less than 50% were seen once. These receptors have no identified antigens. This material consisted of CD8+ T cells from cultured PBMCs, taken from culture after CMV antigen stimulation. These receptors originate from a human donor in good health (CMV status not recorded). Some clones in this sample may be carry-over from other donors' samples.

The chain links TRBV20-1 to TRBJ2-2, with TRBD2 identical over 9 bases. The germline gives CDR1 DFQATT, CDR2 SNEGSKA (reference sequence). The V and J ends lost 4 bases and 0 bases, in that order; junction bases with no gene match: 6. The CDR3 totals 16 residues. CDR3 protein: CSAIPAGGTNTGELFF. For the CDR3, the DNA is TGCAGTGCTATACCAGCGGGAGGCACGAACACCGGGGAGCTGTTTTTT.

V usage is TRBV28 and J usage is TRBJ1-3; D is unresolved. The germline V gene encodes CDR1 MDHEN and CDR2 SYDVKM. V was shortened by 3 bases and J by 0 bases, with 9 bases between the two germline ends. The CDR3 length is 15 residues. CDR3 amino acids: CASSFRRLSGNTIYF. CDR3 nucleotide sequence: TGTGCCAGCAGTTTTAGGAGGCTCTCTGGAAACACCATATATTTT.

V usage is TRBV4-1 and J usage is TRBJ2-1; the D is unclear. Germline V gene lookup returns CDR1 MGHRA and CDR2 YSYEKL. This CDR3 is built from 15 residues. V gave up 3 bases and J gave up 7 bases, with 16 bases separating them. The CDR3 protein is CASSQRLGPENEQFF. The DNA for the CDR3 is TGCGCCAGCAGCCAGCGCCTCGGACCCGAGAATGAGCAGTTCTTC.

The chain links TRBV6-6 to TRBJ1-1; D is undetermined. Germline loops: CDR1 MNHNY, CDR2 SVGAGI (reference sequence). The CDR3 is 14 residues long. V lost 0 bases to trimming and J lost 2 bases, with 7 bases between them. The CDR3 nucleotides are TGTGCCAGCAGTTACTCGGGCGGCAACACTGAAGCTTTCTTT. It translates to CASSYSGGNTEAFF.

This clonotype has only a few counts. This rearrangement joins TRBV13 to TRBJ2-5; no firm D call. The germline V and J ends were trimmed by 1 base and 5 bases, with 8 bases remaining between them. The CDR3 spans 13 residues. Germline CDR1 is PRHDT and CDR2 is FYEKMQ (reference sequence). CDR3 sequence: CASSLVAFETQYF. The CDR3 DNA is TGTGCCAGCAGCTTAGTAGCCTTTGAGACCCAGTACTTC.

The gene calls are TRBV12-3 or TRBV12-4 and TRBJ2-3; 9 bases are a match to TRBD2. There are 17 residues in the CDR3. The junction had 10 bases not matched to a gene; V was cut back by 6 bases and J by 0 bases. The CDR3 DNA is TGTGCCAGCAGAAGGGCGGGGGGGTTTACTAGCACAGATACGCAGTATTTT. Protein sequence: CASRRAGGFTSTDTQYF.

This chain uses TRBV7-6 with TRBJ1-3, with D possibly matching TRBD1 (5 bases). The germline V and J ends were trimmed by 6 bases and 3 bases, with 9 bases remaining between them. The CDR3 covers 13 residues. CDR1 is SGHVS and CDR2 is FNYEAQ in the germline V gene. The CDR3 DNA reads TGTGCCAGCAGTAGGACAAGTGGAAACACCATATATTTT. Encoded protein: CASSRTSGNTIYF.

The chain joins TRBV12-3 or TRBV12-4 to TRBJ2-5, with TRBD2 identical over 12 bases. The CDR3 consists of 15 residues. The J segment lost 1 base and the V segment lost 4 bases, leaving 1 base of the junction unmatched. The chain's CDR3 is CASSSSGRAQETQYF. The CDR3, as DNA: TGTGCCAGCAGTTCTAGCGGGAGGGCCCAAGAGACCCAGTACTTC.

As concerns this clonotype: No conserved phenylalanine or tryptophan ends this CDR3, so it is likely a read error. The CDR3 region is CASTPPGAGGTNEQFS. The CDR3 DNA is TGTGCCAGCACCCCCCCTGGGGCGGGAGGGACCAATGAGCAGTTCTCC. This sequence joins TRBV2 and TRBJ2-1; 9 bases align to TRBD2. V was clipped by 7 bases and J by 6 bases; unmatched bases: 13. Germline CDR1 reads SNHLY; CDR2 reads FYNNEI. This CDR3 comprises 16 residues.

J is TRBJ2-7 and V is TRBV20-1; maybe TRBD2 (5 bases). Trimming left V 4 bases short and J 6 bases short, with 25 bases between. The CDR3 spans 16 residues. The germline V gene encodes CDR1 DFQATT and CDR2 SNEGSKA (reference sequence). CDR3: CSATSPDLRGTSEQYF. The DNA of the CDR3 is TGCAGTGCTACTTCGCCGGACCTCCGGGGAACTTCCGAGCAGTACTTC.

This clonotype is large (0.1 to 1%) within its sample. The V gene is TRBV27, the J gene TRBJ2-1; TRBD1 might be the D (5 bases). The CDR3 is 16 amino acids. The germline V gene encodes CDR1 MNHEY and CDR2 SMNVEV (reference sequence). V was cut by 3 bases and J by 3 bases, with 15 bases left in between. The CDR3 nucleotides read TGTGCCAGCAGTTTGAGCAGACAGCTCGTCTACAATGAGCAGTTCTTC. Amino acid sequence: CASSLSRQLVYNEQFF.

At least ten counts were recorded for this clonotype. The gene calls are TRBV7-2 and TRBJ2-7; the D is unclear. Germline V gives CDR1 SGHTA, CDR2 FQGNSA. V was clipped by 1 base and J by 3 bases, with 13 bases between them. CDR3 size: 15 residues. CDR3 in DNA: TGTGCCAGCAGCTTAGACGGGTCGGGTCTCTACGAGCAGTACTTC. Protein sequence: CASSLDGSGLYEQYF.

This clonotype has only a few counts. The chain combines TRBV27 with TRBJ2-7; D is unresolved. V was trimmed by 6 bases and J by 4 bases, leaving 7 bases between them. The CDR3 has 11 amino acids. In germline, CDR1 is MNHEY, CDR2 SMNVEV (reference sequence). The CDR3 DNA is TGTGCCAGCAGATCAGGTTACGAGCAGTACTTC. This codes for CASRSGYEQYF.

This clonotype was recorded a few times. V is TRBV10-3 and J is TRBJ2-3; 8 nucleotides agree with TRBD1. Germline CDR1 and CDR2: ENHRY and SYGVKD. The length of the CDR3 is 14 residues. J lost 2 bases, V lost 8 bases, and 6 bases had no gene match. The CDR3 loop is CAIQAQGATDTQYF. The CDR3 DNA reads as TGTGCCATCCAAGCCCAGGGGGCCACAGATACGCAGTATTTT.

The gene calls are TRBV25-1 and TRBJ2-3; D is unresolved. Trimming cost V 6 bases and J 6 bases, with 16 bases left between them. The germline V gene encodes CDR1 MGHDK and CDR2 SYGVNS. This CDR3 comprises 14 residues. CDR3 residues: CASSGPGRVDTQYF. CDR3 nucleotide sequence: TGTGCCAGCAGCGGCCCCGGAAGGGTGGATACGCAGTATTTT.

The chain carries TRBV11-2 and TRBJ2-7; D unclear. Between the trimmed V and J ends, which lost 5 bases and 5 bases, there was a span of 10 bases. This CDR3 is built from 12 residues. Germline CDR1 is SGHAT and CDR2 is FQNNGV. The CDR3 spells CASSPHDHEQYF. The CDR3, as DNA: TGTGCCAGCAGCCCTCATGACCACGAGCAGTACTTC. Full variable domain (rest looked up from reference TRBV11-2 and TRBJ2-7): EAGVAQSPRYKIIEKRQSVAFWCNPISGHATLYWYQQILGQGPKLLIQFQNNGVVDDSQLPKDRFSAERLKGVDSTLKIQPAKLEDSAVYLCASSPHDHEQYFGPGTRLTVT.

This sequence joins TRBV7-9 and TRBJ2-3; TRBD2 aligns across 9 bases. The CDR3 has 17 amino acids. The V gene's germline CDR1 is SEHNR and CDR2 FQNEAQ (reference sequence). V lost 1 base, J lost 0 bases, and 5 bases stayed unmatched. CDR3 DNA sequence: TGTGCCAGCAGCTTAGAACCGGCGGGGGGGAGCACAGATACGCAGTATTTT. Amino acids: CASSLEPAGGSTDTQYF.

The CDR3 coding sequence is TGTGCCAGCAGAATACGCGGGACAGCTTCCTACAATGAGCAGTTCTTC. Its translation: CASRIRGTASYNEQFF. The genes are TRBV28 and TRBJ2-1, with D possibly being TRBD1 (7 bases). Germline V lookup: CDR1 MDHEN, CDR2 SYDVKM. The CDR3 covers 16 residues. V was pared by 6 bases and J by 1 base, with 16 bases between.